This TCR beta chain comes out of a study of cytomegalovirus exposure and HLA in healthy donors. Study results and caveats: Sequencing had likely introduced a cluster of highly shared sequence variants as an artifact.

Points on this clone: Its antigen is undetermined.

60 Vbeta and 13 Jbeta primers were used in PCR. Clones were read by immunoSEQ multiplex PCR, and TCRdb kept only the in-frame ones, dropping some. The table shows more than 95,000 clones, with roughly 72% occurring only once. The clonotype was recovered from a woman aged 18 to 35 in good health and CMV-seropositive. The sequenced material came from PBMCs.

CDR3 DNA: TGTGCCATCAGGGACAGGCCCAACACTGAAGCTTTCTTT. This sequence encodes CAIRDRPNTEAFF. The J gene is TRBJ1-1, the V gene TRBV10-3; 7 bases match TRBD1. The ends lost 6 bases at V and 2 bases at J; junction bases unmatched: 3. The CDR3 is 13 residues long. The germline CDR1 and CDR2 sequences are ENHRY and SYGVKD.